The sequence of this TCR beta chain was determined in a study of blood T cell repertoires in COVID-19. The table came from immunoSEQ multiplex PCR; TCRdb's copy has only in-frame clones and leaves some out. The sample records 70,000 or so clones, about 88% being singletons. Trimming took off 1 base at V and 0 bases at J, with 13 bases between the two ends. CDR1 is MNHNS, CDR2 SASEGT, per germline. The CDR3 loop spans 17 amino acids. This chain connects TRBV6-1 to TRBJ1-5; D is possibly TRBD1 (6 bases). This sequence was found in a man aged 45-60 years with acute or convalescent COVID-19. Input material: peripheral blood. The CDR3 DNA reads TGTGCCAGCAGTGAAGGAGACAGGACCTTTAGCAATCAGCCCCAGCATTTT. It encodes CASSEGDRTFSNQPQHF.